This note documents a single TCR beta chain sequence. These data come from a study of blood T cell repertoires in COVID-19. Background on the study: There were acute and convalescent COVID-19 samples, and they came from the United States, Italy and Spain. Sample material is recorded as cDNA or gDNA derived from T cells, B-cell-depleted T cells, or PBMCs.

V was trimmed by 4 bases and J by 0 bases, leaving 10 bases between them. The CDR3 contains 15 residues. CDR1 and CDR2 (germline): LNHDA, SQIVND (reference sequence). The authors' processing: For nucleated cells, counts were estimated from reference gene primer amplification. The method was immunoSEQ multiplex PCR; TCRdb's version includes in-frame clones alone and lacks a portion of them. V and J calls and clone size are those listed in that table; D and trimming were worked out from the DNA. The repertoire includes 250,000 to 300,000 clones, 90% of them detected once, and 1% to 1.3% sits in the top ten. In Cohort 3, a recovered donor had either two negative PCRs, clearance, or symptom resolution.

Input material: PBMCs or T cells enriched from blood (not recorded which). The rearrangement uses TRBV19 and TRBJ1-5; the D gene is possibly TRBD1 (6 bases). This sequence was found in a woman aged 25 to 39 who had recovered from COVID-19. The CDR3 spells CASSKGHLSNQPQHF. CDR3 nucleotides: TGTGCCAGTAGTAAGGGACACCTTAGCAATCAGCCCCAGCATTTT.